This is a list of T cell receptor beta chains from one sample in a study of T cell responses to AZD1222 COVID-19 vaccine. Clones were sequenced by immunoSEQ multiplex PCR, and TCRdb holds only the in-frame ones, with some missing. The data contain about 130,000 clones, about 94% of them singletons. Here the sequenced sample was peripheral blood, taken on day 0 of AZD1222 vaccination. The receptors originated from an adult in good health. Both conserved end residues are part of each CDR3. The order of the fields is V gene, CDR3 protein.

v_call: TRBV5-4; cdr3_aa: CASSGFLGEQFF
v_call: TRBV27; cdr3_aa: CASSLSLNTEAFF
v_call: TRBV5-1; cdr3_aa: CASSSIRAGGTDTQYF
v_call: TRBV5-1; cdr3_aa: CASSTGGNTEAFF
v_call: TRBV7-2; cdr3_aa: CASSFDRDDTEAFF
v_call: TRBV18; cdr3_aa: CASSPIVTGEDEQFF
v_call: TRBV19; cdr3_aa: CASSTDRILLNTEAFF
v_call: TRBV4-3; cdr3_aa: CASSQLAGGVGELFF
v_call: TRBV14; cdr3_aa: CASSQDQGSGEQFF
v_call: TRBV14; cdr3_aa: CASSQGRPRGTEAFF
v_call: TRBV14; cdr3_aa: CASSERLGRGSLAFF
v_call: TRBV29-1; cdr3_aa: CSVLGGQGGYEQYF
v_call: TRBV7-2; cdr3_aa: CASSLFRGYEQYF
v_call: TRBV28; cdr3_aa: CASSFPQGTRNSPLHF
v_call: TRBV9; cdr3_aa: CASSVDGSREQYF
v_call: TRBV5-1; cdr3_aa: CASSLGLDNSPLHF
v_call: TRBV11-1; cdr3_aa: CASSSRTGDGYTF
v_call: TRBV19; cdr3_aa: CASSIDGSDTQYF
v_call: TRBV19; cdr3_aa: CASSRRAGDNYGYTF
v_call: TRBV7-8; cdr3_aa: CASSDNLAGGRTATDTQYF
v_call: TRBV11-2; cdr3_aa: CASSSENRGGYEQYF
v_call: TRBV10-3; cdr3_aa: CAISEPSRNTIYF
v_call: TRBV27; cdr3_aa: CASSLLRESYNEQFF
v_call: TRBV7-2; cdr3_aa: CASSPWGGHSSGANVLTF
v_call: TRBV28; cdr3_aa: CASRRGGLNYGYTF
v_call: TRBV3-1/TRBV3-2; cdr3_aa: CASSQSGPGGTEAFF
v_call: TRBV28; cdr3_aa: CASSQQGTEQFF
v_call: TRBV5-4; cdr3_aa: CASSRQGGYEQYF
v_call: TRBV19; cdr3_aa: CASSIRGTQQETQYF
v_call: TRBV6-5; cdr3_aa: CASTDGVWNTIYF
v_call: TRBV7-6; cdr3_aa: CASSLVGWDRAETNYEQYF
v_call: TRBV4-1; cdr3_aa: CASSGTTGAEGYTF
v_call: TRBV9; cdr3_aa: CASSVGNSLAKNIQYF
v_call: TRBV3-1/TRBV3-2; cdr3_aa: CASSQDEKLFF
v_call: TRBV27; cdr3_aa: CASSLSFGGLSNQPQHF
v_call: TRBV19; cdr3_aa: CASRAGTLNTEAFF
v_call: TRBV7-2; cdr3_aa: CASSFGRPNSYEQYF
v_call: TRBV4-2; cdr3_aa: CASSQDGLAGHRTGELFF
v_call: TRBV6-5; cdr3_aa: CASSYGTSAYGYTF
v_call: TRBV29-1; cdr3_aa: CSLGRGREGHYNEQFF
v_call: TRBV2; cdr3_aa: CASSHRGVLGTEAFF
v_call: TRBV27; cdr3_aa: CASTPRWGASGTEAFF
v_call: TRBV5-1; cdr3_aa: CASSLLAGTYHNEQFF
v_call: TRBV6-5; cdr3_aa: CASSYSGQGENEQFF
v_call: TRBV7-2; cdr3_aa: CASSLGGGGTYEQYF
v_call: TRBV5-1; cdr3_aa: CASSLKGHIKTNEKLFF
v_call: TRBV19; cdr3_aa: CASTPSSSNTGELFF
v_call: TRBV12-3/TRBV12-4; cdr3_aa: CASAGQGHQPQHF
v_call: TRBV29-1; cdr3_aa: CSVETGGANYGYTF
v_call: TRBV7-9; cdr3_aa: CASSSPGLENTGELFF
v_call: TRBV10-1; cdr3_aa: CANQVSPGQVPPNQPQHF
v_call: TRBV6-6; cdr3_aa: CASSWGEGYNTEAFF
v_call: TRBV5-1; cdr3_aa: CASSVTGGAWDGYTF
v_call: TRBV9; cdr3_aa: CASSAGGTGNYGYTF